This TCR beta chain was captured by sequencing in a study of blood T cell repertoires in COVID-19. Looking at the study overall: Whether acute or convalescent, the COVID-19 samples came from the United States, Italy and Spain. In each case, the material was cDNA or gDNA derived from T cells, B-cell-depleted T cells, or PBMCs.

Authors' data handling: Quantification of nucleated cells was approximated via reference gene primer amplification. Assay: immunoSEQ multiplex PCR; the TCRdb copy retains only in-frame clones and omits some. That table furnishes V, J and clone size, whereas the DNA furnished D and trimming. The data contain 200,000 to 250,000 clones, about 86% of them singletons. V was clipped by 3 bases and J by 3 bases, with 12 bases between them. Germline V gives CDR1 SGHKS, CDR2 YYEKEE (reference sequence). The CDR3 extends over 15 amino acids. The specimen sequenced was peripheral blood. The sequence was obtained from a man aged 18 to 30 with active or convalescent COVID-19. The chain combines TRBV5-5 with TRBJ1-4, with D possibly TRBD1 on 6 matching bases. This CDR3 is CASSSDRLPNEKLFF. The DNA of the CDR3 is TGTGCCAGCAGCTCAGACAGGTTACCTAATGAAAAACTGTTTTTT.